Listed here are 24 T cell receptor beta chains from one sample, sequenced in a study of tumor-infiltrating lymphocytes in glioblastoma multiforme. Multiple V-beta primers and a C-beta primer amplified TCRB from RNA. TCRdb re-called the multiplex PCR reads with MiXCR, one entry per CDR3 protein. The sample comprises some 11,000 distinct CDR3 sequences, approximately 75% of which are singletons, and about two fifths rests with the top ten. Sample: brain tumor tissue. Receptors originate from a male donor with glioblastoma.

About this clonotype: Relative to the germline gene, one junction end is altered; a read error may explain this. The chain joins TRBV6-2 or TRBV6-3 to TRBJ1-1, with D unresolved. The CDR3 has 12 residues. Germline-derived CDR1 and CDR2 are MNHEY and SVGEGT. The CDR3 nucleotides read TGTGCCAGCAGTTTGATGAACATTGAAACTTTCTTT. Protein: CASSLMNIETFF.

This clonotype was seen only a few times. The chain joins TRBV11-3 to TRBJ2-1, with 8 bases aligning to TRBD2. Germline loops: CDR1 SGHNT, CDR2 YENEEA. This CDR3 region has 17 residues. V shed 0 bases and J 4 bases; nucleotides not matched to a gene: 8. CDR3 sequence: CASSLEGGLGVYNEQFF. DNA for the CDR3: TGTGCCAGCAGCTTAGAAGGGGGACTAGGGGTATACAATGAGCAGTTCTTC.

A remark on this clonotype: As the CDR3 is not closed by the conserved phenylalanine or tryptophan, this likely results from a read error. This chain connects TRBV4-1 to TRBJ1-1; D uncertain. The CDR3 length is 13 residues. Germline loops: CDR1 MGHRA, CDR2 YSYEKL. V lost 6 bases and J 5 bases, leaving 13 bases between the germline ends. CDR3 protein: CASSHEISTEAFS. The CDR3, as DNA: TGCGCCAGCAGTCACGAGATTTCGACTGAAGCTTTCTCC.

This chain links TRBV5-6 with TRBJ2-1; 12 bases are a match to TRBD2. CDR3 length equals 15 residues. Germline values: CDR1 SGHDT, CDR2 YYEEEE. V gave up 4 bases and J gave up 7 bases; unmatched junction bases: 6. The CDR3 bases are TGTGCCAGCAGCAGATGGACTAGCGGGGTGAATGAGCAGTTCTTC. Translation gives CASSRWTSGVNEQFF.

Concerning this clonotype itself: A read error may be the cause here, since a much bigger clone is one base away. J is TRBJ2-1 and V is TRBV30; D is ambiguous. The CDR3 covers 12 residues. Germline values: CDR1 GTSNPN, CDR2 SVGIG (reference sequence). This CDR3 is CAWSLGYNGQFF. CDR3 DNA: TGTGCCTGGAGTCTGGGTTACAATGGGCAGTTCTTC.

About this clonotype itself: Since the CDR3 does not end with the conserved phenylalanine or tryptophan, this likely comes from a read error. The gene calls are TRBV28 and TRBJ2-1, with 9 bases that match TRBD2. Germline CDR1 MDHEN, CDR2 SYDVKM. The CDR3 length is 15 residues. The V and J ends lost 6 bases and 6 bases, in that order; junction bases with no gene match: 9. The CDR3 protein is CASRGVAGAGNEQFS. The CDR3 DNA reads TGTGCCAGCAGAGGGGTAGCGGGAGCTGGCAATGAGCAGTTCTCC.

Concerning this clonotype itself: At one end the junction does not follow the germline gene, possibly because of a read error. The chain is built from TRBV11-2 and TRBJ2-7; 9 nucleotides line up with TRBD2. This CDR3 is 15 amino acids long. The germline CDR1 and CDR2 sequences are SGHAT and FQNNGV. CDR3 loop: CASSLVAGDSNEQYF. The CDR3, as DNA: TGTGCCAGCAGCTTAGTAGCGGGGGACTCCAACGAACAGTACTTC.

Of note for this clonotype: Since no conserved phenylalanine or tryptophan closes the CDR3, a read error is the likely cause. The DNA is omitted, as the CDR3 cannot be located on it reliably, and the CDR3 follows TCRdb's listing. The chain is built from TRBV11-3 and TRBJ2-1; no check of the table's D call, TRBD1, against the DNA was made. With termini counted, the CDR3 has 13 amino acids. Per the germline V gene, CDR1 is SGHNT and CDR2 is YENEEA. The chain's CDR3 is CASSYGANNDQSL.

Note on this clonotype: A read error may account for a junction end that differs from germline. The CDR3 DNA sequence: TGTACCAGCAAGCCGCAGGGGCGGAATGAAACTTTCTTT. This encodes CTSKPQGRNETFF. The chain joins TRBV6-5 to TRBJ1-1, with D tentatively TRBD1 (6 bases). The CDR3 contains 13 residues. Germline CDR1 is MNHEY and CDR2 is SVGAGI.

This clonotype was seen only once. At one of its ends the junction is not consistent with the germline gene, which may arise from a read error. CDR3 sequence reads: CASSLVVAGNTEAVF. CDR3 DNA sequence: TGTGCCAGCAGCTTGGTGGTCGCGGGGAACACTGAAGCTGTCTTT. V is TRBV11-2 and J is TRBJ1-1; D is ambiguous. CDR3 length: 15 amino acids. The germline V gene has CDR1 SGHAT and CDR2 FQNNGV.

The J gene is TRBJ2-2, the V gene TRBV6-2 or TRBV6-3, with D possibly matching TRBD1 (5 bases). There are 14 residues in the CDR3. Germline values: CDR1 MNHEY, CDR2 SVGEGT. V lost 5 bases and J lost 3, with 10 bases in between. CDR3 loop: CASSRQLDTGELFF. CDR3 DNA sequence: TGTGCCAGCAGTCGACAGCTAGACACCGGGGAGCTGTTTTTT.

The chain joins TRBV11-1 to TRBJ2-1; TRBD1 might be the D (5 bases). Germline V gene data show CDR1 as SGHAT and CDR2 as FQDESV (reference sequence). This CDR3 is 18 amino acids long. Trimming removed 1 base from V and 0 bases from J, with 16 bases in between. The CDR3 sequence is CASSLDLWTSSSYNEQFF. CDR3 DNA: TGTGCCAGCAGCTTAGACCTCTGGACATCGAGCTCCTACAATGAGCAGTTCTTC.

About this clonotype: Because the CDR3 is missing its conserved closing phenylalanine or tryptophan, this is likely a read error. The V call is TRBV10-3, the J call TRBJ2-7, with 7 bases lining up with TRBD2. Germline assignment: CDR1 ENHRY and CDR2 SYGVKD. There are 18 residues in the CDR3. The CDR3 is CGISESGGGLLSSYEQYL. The CDR3 nucleotides are TGTGGCATCAGTGAGTCCGGCGGGGGACTCCTATCGTCCTACGAGCAGTACTTA.

To note about this clonotype: A junction boundary mismatches the germline segment, possibly from a read error. The gene calls are TRBV11-3 and TRBJ2-1, with D possibly being TRBD1 or TRBD2 (6 bases each). The CDR3 loop spans 17 amino acids. Germline V gene lookup returns CDR1 SGHNT and CDR2 YENEEA. The CDR3 spells CASSLEGAGHGVNGQFF. As DNA, the CDR3 is TGTGCCAGCAGCTTAGAGGGGGCGGGACACGGTGTGAATGGGCAGTTCTTC.

This clonotype was found many times. CDR3 sequence reads: CASSPGLANTGELFF. In DNA, the CDR3 is TGTGCCAGTAGTCCTGGACTAGCGAACACCGGGGAGCTGTTTTTT. V is TRBV19 and J is TRBJ2-2; 7 nucleotides agree with TRBD2. CDR1 and CDR2 (germline): LNHDA, SQIVND (reference sequence). With 5 bases clipped from V and 0 bases from J, the junction kept 3 bases outside the gene matches. The CDR3 runs to 15 residues. Full variable domain (remainder filled in from reference TRBV19 and TRBJ2-2): DGGITQSPKYLFRKEGQNVTLSCEQNLNHDAMYWYRQDPGQGLRLIYYSQIVNDFQKGDIAEGYSVSREKKESFPLTVTSAQKNPTAFYLCASSPGLANTGELFFGEGSRLTVL.

This clonotype has ten or more counts. This chain uses TRBV2 with TRBJ2-7; D is tentatively TRBD1 or TRBD2 (6 bases each). The CDR3 extends over 13 amino acids. Trimming pared 6 bases from V and 7 bases from J, leaving 16 bases between. Germline CDR1 SNHLY, CDR2 FYNNEI. The CDR3 nucleotides are TGTGCCAGCAGAAGGGGGGCCTTAGGGGAGCAGTACTTC. Residues: CASRRGALGEQYF.

This clonotype was detected only once. The CDR3 coding sequence is TGCAGTGCTAAAGGGGAAAGGGGAGGGAGCACTGAAGCTTTCTTT. Its translation is CSAKGERGGSTEAFF. This rearrangement joins TRBV20-1 to TRBJ1-1; TRBD1 is a possible D gene (5 bases). The CDR3 consists of 15 residues. V was shortened by 4 bases and J by 4 bases, with 19 bases between the two germline ends. Germline V gene sequence: CDR1 DFQATT, CDR2 SNEGSKA (reference sequence).

This chain links TRBV5-4 with TRBJ2-7; D gene ambiguous. The germline V gene encodes CDR1 SGHNT and CDR2 YYREEE (reference sequence). This CDR3 spans 12 amino acids. The V gene lost 4 bases and the J gene lost 2 bases, with 7 bases spanning the gap. The CDR3 region has the DNA TGTGCCAGCAGCGCCTCGCCCTACGAGCAGTACTTC. Translation gives CASSASPYEQYF. Full variable domain (outside the CDR3, taken from reference TRBV5-4 and TRBJ2-7): ETGVTQSPTHLIKTRGQQVTLRCSSQSGHNTVSWYQQALGQGPQFIFQYYREEENGRGNFPPRFSGLQFPNYSSELNVNALELDDSALYLCASSASPYEQYFGPGTRLTVT.

Of note for this clonotype: Since a much larger clone is just one base distant, this may be a read error. The chain links TRBV29-1 to TRBJ1-5; 8 positions match TRBD1. CDR3 length equals 13 residues. Per the germline V gene, CDR1 is SQVTM and CDR2 is ANQGSEA. CDR3: CSAIGQGDQPQHF. CDR3 coding DNA: TGCAGTGCTATCGGACAGGGCGATCAGCCCCAGCATTTT.

Notes on this clonotype: This CDR3 is missing its conserved last phenylalanine or tryptophan, likely due to a read error. The chain has TRBV29-1 and TRBJ2-1; D is possibly TRBD1 (7 bases). V was cut by 4 bases and J by 9 bases, with 19 bases left in between. CDR1 and CDR2 from the germline V gene are SQVTM and ANQGSEA. The CDR3 totals 14 residues. This CDR3 reads CSVGGPQGGTEQFS. DNA of the CDR3: TGCAGCGTTGGGGGGCCGCAGGGGGGCACTGAGCAGTTCTCC.

As for this clonotype: Lacking the conserved final phenylalanine or tryptophan, this CDR3 likely reflects a read error. This sequence joins TRBV10-3 and TRBJ2-4; 8 bases are a match to TRBD1. The trim removed 3 bases at V and 9 bases at J, leaving 4 bases unmatched. From germline, CDR1 is ENHRY and CDR2 SYGVKD. The CDR3 extends over 13 amino acids. The CDR3 DNA sequence: TGTGCCATCAGTGAAGACAGGGGAACCATTCAGTACTGC. Encoded protein: CAISEDRGTIQYC.

Concerning this clonotype: Its ends do not fully match the called genes, so a read error is possible. The gene calls are TRBV11-2 and TRBJ2-1, with 7 bases identical to TRBD1. The CDR3 is 17 residues long. In germline, CDR1 is SGHAT, CDR2 FQNNGV. CDR3 sequence: CASSLAVRGPSRNERFF. The CDR3 DNA reads as TGTGCCAGCAGCCTAGCAGTAAGGGGGCCTTCGCGCAACGAGCGGTTCTTC.

Comment on this clonotype: This CDR3 fails to terminate in the conserved phenylalanine or tryptophan, so it likely reflects a read error. The chain links TRBV5-8 to TRBJ1-5; D is undetermined. There are 14 residues in the CDR3. Germline V gene sequence: CDR1 SGHTS, CDR2 YDEGEE. V was cut by 0 bases and J by 6 bases, with 10 bases left in between. CDR3 amino acids: CASSLGGYSQPQHL. In DNA form, the CDR3 reads TGTGCCAGCAGCTTGGGGGGATACAGTCAGCCCCAGCATTTA.

For this clonotype: Since a much larger clone is just one base distant, this may be a read error. The rearrangement joins TRBV11-2 to TRBJ1-2; D is perhaps TRBD1 (5 bases). Looked up from germline, CDR1 is SGHAT and CDR2 is FQNNGV. This CDR3 spans 13 amino acids. The V end was cut by 5 bases, the J end by 7 bases, with 14 bases between. CDR3 bases: TGTGCCAGCAGCCAAGGGGTTTGGATTGGCTACACCTTC. It encodes CASSQGVWIGYTF.